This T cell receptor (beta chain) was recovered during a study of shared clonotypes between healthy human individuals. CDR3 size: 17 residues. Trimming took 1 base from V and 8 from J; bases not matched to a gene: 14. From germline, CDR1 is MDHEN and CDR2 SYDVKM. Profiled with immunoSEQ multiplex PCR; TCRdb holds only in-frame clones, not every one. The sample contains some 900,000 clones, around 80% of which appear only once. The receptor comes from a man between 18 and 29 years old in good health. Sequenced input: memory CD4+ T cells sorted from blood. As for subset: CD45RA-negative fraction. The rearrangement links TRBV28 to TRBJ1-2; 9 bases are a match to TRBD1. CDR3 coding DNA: TGTGCCAGCAGTTTATCTCTACCGGGACAGGGACCCGGCGGCTACACCTTC. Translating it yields CASSLSLPGQGPGGYTF.